In this sample, the clone carrying this T cell receptor beta chain turned up once. The antigen remains undetermined. CD4+ cells were split into CD45RA+ naive and CD45RA-negative memory subsets. The CDR3 sequence is 14 residues long. With V trimmed by 5 bases and J by 9 bases, 7 bases remained unmatched. The germline V gene has CDR1 SGHAT and CDR2 FQNNGV. The data were obtained in a study of shared clonotypes between healthy human individuals. Study-level points and caveats: The study generally estimated greater richness for naive than memory subsets. Among a few donors, roughly 5% of naive CD4 clonotypes were found in common.

Deep level was the assay's run setting. Clones were read by immunoSEQ multiplex PCR, and TCRdb kept only the in-frame ones, dropping some. This table has 980,000 or so clones, approximately 76% appearing once. The sample consisted of memory CD4+ T cells sorted from blood. Subset given: CD45RA-negative fraction. V is TRBV11-2 and J is TRBJ2-2; TRBD1 aligns across 9 bases. This TCR came from a man younger than 30 in good health. This CDR3 reads CASSLPGTGRELFF. DNA for the CDR3: TGTGCCAGCAGCCTTCCCGGGACAGGGAGGGAGCTGTTTTTT.